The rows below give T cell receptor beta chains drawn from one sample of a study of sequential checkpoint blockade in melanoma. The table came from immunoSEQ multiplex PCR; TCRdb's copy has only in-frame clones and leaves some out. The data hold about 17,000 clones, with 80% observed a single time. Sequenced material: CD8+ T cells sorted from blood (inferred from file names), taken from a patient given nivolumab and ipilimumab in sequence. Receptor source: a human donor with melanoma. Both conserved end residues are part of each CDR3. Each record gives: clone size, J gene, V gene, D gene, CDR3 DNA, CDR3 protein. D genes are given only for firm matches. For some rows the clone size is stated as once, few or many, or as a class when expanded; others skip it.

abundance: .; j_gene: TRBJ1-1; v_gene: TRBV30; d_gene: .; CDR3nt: TGTGCCTGGAGTACAGTAACTGAAGCTTTCTTT; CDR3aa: CAWSTVTEAFF
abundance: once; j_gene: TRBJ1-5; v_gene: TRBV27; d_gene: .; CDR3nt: TGTGCCAGCAGTTTTCGGGGGGAGCATCAGCCCCAGCATTTT; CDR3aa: CASSFRGEHQPQHF
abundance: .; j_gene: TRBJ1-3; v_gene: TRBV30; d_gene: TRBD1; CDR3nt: TGTGCCTGGGACGGGACAGTTGGAAACACCATATATTTT; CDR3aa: CAWDGTVGNTIYF
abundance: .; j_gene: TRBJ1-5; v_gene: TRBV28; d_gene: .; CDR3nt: TGTGCCAGCAGCCACGGGGGGCAGCAGCCCCAGCATTTT; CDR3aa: CASSHGGQQPQHF
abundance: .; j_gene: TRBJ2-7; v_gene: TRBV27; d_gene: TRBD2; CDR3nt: TGTGCCAGCAGCACGGCTAGCGGGAGGGCCAACGAGCAGTACTTC; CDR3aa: CASSTASGRANEQYF
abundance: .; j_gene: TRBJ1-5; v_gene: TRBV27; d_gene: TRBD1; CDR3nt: TGTGCCAGCAGTTTCTCAGGGGGAAGCAATCAGCCCCAGCATTTT; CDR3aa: CASSFSGGSNQPQHF
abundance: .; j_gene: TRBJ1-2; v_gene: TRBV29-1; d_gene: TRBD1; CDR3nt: TGCAGCGTTGAAGCAGGGGGGTACTATGGCTACACCTTC; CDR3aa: CSVEAGGYYGYTF
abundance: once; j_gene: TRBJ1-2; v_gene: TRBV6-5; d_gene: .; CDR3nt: TGTGCCAGCAGTTACGGAGGGGGGGACTATGGCTACACCTTC; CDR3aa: CASSYGGGDYGYTF
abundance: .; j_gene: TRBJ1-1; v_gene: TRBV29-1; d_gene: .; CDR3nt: TGCAGCGTTCCGGACAGTTACACTGAAGCTTTCTTT; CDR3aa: CSVPDSYTEAFF
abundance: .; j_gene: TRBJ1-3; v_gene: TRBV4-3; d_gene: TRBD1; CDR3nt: TGCGCCAGCAGCCAAGAGTGGGGACAGGGGGCCGGAAACACCATATATTTT; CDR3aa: CASSQEWGQGAGNTIYF
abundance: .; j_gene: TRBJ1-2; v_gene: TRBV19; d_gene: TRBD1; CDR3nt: TGTGCCAGTAGTTTCGGGACAGCTAACTATGGCTACACCTTC; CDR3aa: CASSFGTANYGYTF
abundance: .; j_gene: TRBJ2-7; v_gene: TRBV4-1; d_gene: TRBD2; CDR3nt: TGCGCCAGCAGCCAATCGGGACTAGCGGGGGTGAGCGAGCAGTACTTC; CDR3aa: CASSQSGLAGVSEQYF
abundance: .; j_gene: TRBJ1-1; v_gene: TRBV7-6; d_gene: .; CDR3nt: TGTGCCAGCAGCCCCGGACAGACAAACACTGAAGCTTTCTTT; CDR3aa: CASSPGQTNTEAFF
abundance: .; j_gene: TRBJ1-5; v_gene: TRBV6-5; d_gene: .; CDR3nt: TGTGCCACCTCGACAGAGCCTAGCAATCAGCCCCAGCATTTT; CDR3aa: CATSTEPSNQPQHF